This entry concerns a single T cell receptor beta chain. Antigen: not known. These data belong to a study of identifying expanded T cells in peripheral blood. Overall study findings and caveats: Variance in clone template counts between approximately two-week samples significantly increased with total template count across all healthy donors. Technical replicates showed about 1.1 changed clones; roughly two weeks about 16; four weeks 19.

Sequenced by immunoSEQ multiplex PCR; TCRdb stores in-frame clones only, minus some. The repertoire holds under 130,000 clones, with roughly 91% as singletons. Germline V gene data show CDR1 as SGHDT and CDR2 as YYEEEE. The CDR3 is made up of 13 amino acids. Between the trimmed V and J ends, which lost 4 bases and 10 bases, there was a span of 16 bases. No infections or other immune events were documented during collection. The sequence was collected from a person aged 18 to 70 in good health. V usage is TRBV5-6 and J usage is TRBJ2-3, with D perhaps assigned TRBD1 or TRBD2 (5 bases each). Sequenced sample: blood. CDR3 amino acids: CASSPGTKVAQYF. CDR3 DNA sequence: TGTGCCAGCAGCCCAGGGACCAAGGTCGCGCAGTATTTT.